One sample yielded the 10 T cell receptor beta chains listed below, sequenced in a study of blood T cells in healthy people across ages. PCR was performed a second time for about 7 to 12 cycles using a sample-barcoded 5' primer and a J-beta primer mix. TCRdb ran MiXCR on the 5' RACE reads and lists one entry per CDR3 protein. The sample lists about 800,000 distinct CDR3 sequences, approximately 25% seen once, with under 4.5% in the top ten. This sample also belongs to another study, concerning T cells of mothers and their children.

Sequencing used blood. The origin of the receptors is a boy aged 5-17 years in good health.

To note about this clonotype: The junction does not match germline at one end; this may be a read error. The chain links TRBV5-1 to TRBJ1-2; no reliable D call. CDR3 length: 14 residues. Germline V gene data show CDR1 as SGHRS and CDR2 as YFSETQ. The CDR3 here is CASSQNTENSGYTF. CDR3 nucleotide sequence: TGCGCCAGCAGCCAAAACACGGAGAACTCTGGCTACACCTTC.

This clonotype showed up just once. An end of the junction does not agree with germline; a read error may underlie this. The V gene is TRBV9, the J gene TRBJ2-6; a weak D match, TRBD2 (5 bases). CDR1 is SGDLS and CDR2 is YYNGEE in the germline V gene. CDR3 length equals 18 residues. The CDR3 is CASSVDYGGYSGTNVLTF. DNA for the CDR3: TGTGCCAGCAGCGTAGATTATGGAGGATACTCTGGGACCAACGTCCTGACTTTC.

The chain recombines TRBV20-1 with TRBJ2-4; the match to TRBD2 covers 10 bases. V gave up 0 bases and J gave up 8 bases; unmatched junction bases: 16. This CDR3 spans 18 amino acids. Germline CDR1 DFQATT, CDR2 SNEGSKA (reference sequence). The CDR3 DNA is TGCAGTGCTAGAGACCACAACCCCAAGCGGGAGGGCCCAGACATTCAGTACTTC. Translating gives CSARDHNPKREGPDIQYF.

This rearrangement joins TRBV7-9 to TRBJ1-6; 9 nucleotides align to TRBD1. The V and J ends lost 5 bases and 10 bases, in that order; junction bases with no gene match: 6. CDR1 and CDR2 (germline): SEHNR, FQNEAQ (reference sequence). The CDR3 has 14 amino acids. The CDR3: CASSRRDRDSPLHF. The CDR3 DNA reads as TGTGCCAGCAGCAGGCGGGACAGGGACTCACCCCTCCACTTT. The full variable domain, in which reference TRBV7-9 and TRBJ1-6 provide the parts outside the CDR3, is DTGVSQNPRHKITKRGQNVTFRCDPISEHNRLYWYRQTLGQGPEFLTYFQNEAQLEKSRLLSDRFSAERPKGSFSTLEIQRTEQGDSAMYLCASSRRDRDSPLHFGNGTRLTVT.

The sample holds a few counts of this clonotype. The chain joins TRBV24-1 to TRBJ2-3; no firm D call. The CDR3 runs to 14 residues. CDR1 KGHDR and CDR2 SFDVKD come from the germline V gene. The V end lost 3 bases, the J end lost 0 bases, and 6 bases lay between the germline ends. The CDR3 spells CATSDRTSTDTQYF. CDR3 nucleotides: TGTGCCACCAGTGATCGCACTAGCACAGATACGCAGTATTTT.

This chain joins TRBV6-2 or TRBV6-3 and TRBJ1-2, with 9 bases identical to TRBD1. CDR1 is MNHEY and CDR2 is SVGEGT in the germline V gene. The junction had 9 bases not matched to a gene; V was cut back by 0 bases and J by 4 bases. The CDR3 is made up of 17 amino acids. CDR3 loop: CASSYSLGQGNAYGYTF. Here the CDR3 DNA reads TGTGCCAGCAGTTACTCTCTAGGACAGGGGAATGCCTATGGCTACACCTTC.

This CDR3 is CASSPTGASSYEQYF. The CDR3 DNA reads as TGTGCCAGCAGTCCGACAGGGGCCAGCTCCTACGAGCAGTACTTC. The chain combines TRBV12-3 or TRBV12-4 with TRBJ2-7, with 8 positions matching TRBD1. This CDR3 has 15 residues. After removal of 5 bases from V and 0 bases from J, the junction contained 6 bases not matched to a gene.

This clonotype was seen a handful of times. V usage is TRBV28 and J usage is TRBJ1-6; 7 nucleotides match TRBD1. The CDR3 is 17 residues long. Losses at the gene ends were 4 bases for V and 5 bases for J; bases not matched to a gene: 11. Germline values: CDR1 MDHEN, CDR2 SYDVKM. CDR3 region: CASSYPPGTVNNSPLHF. For the CDR3, the DNA is TGTGCCAGCAGTTACCCCCCCGGGACAGTCAATAATTCACCCCTCCACTTT. Full variable domain (remainder filled in from reference TRBV28 and TRBJ1-6): DVKVTQSSRYLVKRTGEKVFLECVQDMDHENMFWYRQDPGLGLRLIYFSYDVKMKEKGDIPEGYSVSREKKERFSLILESASTNQTSMYLCASSYPPGTVNNSPLHFGNGTRLTVT.

This clonotype appeared a few times. This chain connects TRBV29-1 to TRBJ2-5, with 10 nucleotides matching TRBD2. Trimming at V came to 0 bases and at J to 6 bases, leaving 7 bases not matched to a gene. The length of the CDR3 is 15 residues. Per the germline V gene, CDR1 is SQVTM and CDR2 is ANQGSEA. CDR3: CSVEDQRGGLKTQYF. CDR3 coding DNA: TGCAGCGTTGAAGACCAGCGGGGGGGCCTAAAGACCCAGTACTTC. Full variable domain (remainder filled in from reference TRBV29-1 and TRBJ2-5): SAVISQKPSRDICQRGTSLTIQCQVDSQVTMMFWYRQQPGQSLTLIATANQGSEATYESGFVIDKFPISRPNLTFSTLTVSNMSPEDSSIYLCSVEDQRGGLKTQYFGPGTRLLVL.

The chain recombines TRBV29-1 with TRBJ1-1; D is uncertain. V was pared by 5 bases and J by 6 bases, with 10 bases between. This CDR3 is built from 11 residues. Looked up from germline, CDR1 is SQVTM and CDR2 is ANQGSEA. CDR3: CSVWAGAEAFF. The DNA for the CDR3 is TGCAGCGTTTGGGCGGGAGCTGAAGCTTTCTTT.